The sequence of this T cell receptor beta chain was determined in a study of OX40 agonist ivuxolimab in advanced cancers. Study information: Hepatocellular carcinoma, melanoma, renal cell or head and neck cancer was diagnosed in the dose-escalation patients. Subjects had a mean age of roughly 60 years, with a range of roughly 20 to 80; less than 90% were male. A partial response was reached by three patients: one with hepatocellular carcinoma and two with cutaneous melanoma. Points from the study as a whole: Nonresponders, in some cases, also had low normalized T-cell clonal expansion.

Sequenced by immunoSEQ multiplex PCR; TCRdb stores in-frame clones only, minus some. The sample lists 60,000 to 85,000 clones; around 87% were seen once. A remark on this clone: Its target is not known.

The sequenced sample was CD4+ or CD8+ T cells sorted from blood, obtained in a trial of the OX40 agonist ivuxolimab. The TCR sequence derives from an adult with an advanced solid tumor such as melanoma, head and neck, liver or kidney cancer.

The CDR3 sequence is CSAIRTNEQFF. CDR3 nucleotides: TGCAGTGCTATCCGGACCAATGAGCAGTTCTTC. This chain connects TRBV20-1 to TRBJ2-1; no reliable D call. The CDR3 runs 11 residues. V dropped 4 bases and J dropped 6 bases, with 7 bases sitting between them. The germline V gene has CDR1 DFQATT and CDR2 SNEGSKA (reference sequence).